This TCR beta chain was captured in a study of T cell responses to AZD1222 COVID-19 vaccine. Findings and limits, study-wide: A rise in Spike-specific TCR breadth and depth followed two AZD1222 doses. The donors showed a predominance of white British ancestry and of females, with possible underestimation of clonal diversity. Distributed over spike, vaccine-associated CD4 TCRs predominated at 160-218 and 743-854.

A remark on this clone: Antigen specificity is unknown.

Method: immunoSEQ multiplex PCR; TCRdb's copy keeps in-frame clones and lacks some. The sample contains some 50,000 clones, approximately 88% of which appear only once. Germline loops: CDR1 SGHVS, CDR2 FQNEAQ. V trimming: 1 base; J trimming: 5 bases; junction bases outside the gene matches: 3. This CDR3 has 15 residues. V and J are TRBV7-8 and TRBJ2-1; 9 bases are a match to TRBD2. The material was peripheral blood, obtained on day 0 of AZD1222 vaccination. This clonotype originated in an adult in good health. The CDR3 protein is CASSLEGGRDNEQFF. CDR3 bases: TGTGCCAGCAGCTTAGAGGGCGGGAGGGACAATGAGCAGTTCTTC.